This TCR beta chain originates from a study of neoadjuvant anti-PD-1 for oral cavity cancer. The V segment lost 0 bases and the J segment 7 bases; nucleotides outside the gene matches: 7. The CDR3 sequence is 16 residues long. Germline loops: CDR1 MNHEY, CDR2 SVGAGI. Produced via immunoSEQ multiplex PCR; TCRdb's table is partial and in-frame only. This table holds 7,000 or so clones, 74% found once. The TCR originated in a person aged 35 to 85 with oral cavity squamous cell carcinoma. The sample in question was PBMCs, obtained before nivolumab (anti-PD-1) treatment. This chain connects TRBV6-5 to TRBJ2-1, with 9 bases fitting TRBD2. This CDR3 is CASSYSAGGLRNEQFF. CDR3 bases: TGTGCCAGCAGTTACTCGGCGGGGGGGCTTAGGAATGAGCAGTTCTTC.